These T cell receptor beta chains were read from a single sample in a study of T cell changes during pregnancy in multiple sclerosis. Some clones are missing from TCRdb's copy, which holds only in-frame ones; the method was immunoSEQ multiplex PCR. The table shows tens of thousands of clones, with about 92% occurring only once. Specimen: peripheral blood, collected after pregnancy. These receptors originate from a female donor with multiple sclerosis, enrolled in a pregnancy study. The CDR3 runs from the conserved cysteine through the conserved F or W. The order of the fields is D gene, J gene, V gene, clone size, CDR3 protein, CDR3 DNA. D genes are given only for firm matches. Expanded clones get a size class; other rows say once, few or many, or leave the size out.

d_gene: TRBD2
j_gene: TRBJ2-3
v_gene: TRBV19
abundance: NA
CDR3aa: CASDGRGGADTQYF
CDR3nt: TGTGCCAGTGATGGCCGGGGGGGGGCAGATACGCAGTATTTT

d_gene: NA
j_gene: TRBJ1-1
v_gene: TRBV9
abundance: NA
CDR3aa: CASSASGTYTEAFF
CDR3nt: TGTGCCAGCAGCGCCTCCGGGACATACACTGAAGCTTTCTTT

d_gene: NA
j_gene: TRBJ1-2
v_gene: TRBV4-1
abundance: NA
CDR3aa: CASSYAGSDDGYTF
CDR3nt: TGCGCCAGCAGCTACGCGGGGAGCGACGACGGCTACACCTTC

d_gene: TRBD2
j_gene: TRBJ2-3
v_gene: TRBV7-2
abundance: once
CDR3aa: CASTLGLAGVTDTQYF
CDR3nt: TGTGCCAGCACCTTGGGTTTAGCGGGGGTCACAGATACGCAGTATTTT

d_gene: NA
j_gene: TRBJ2-7
v_gene: TRBV7-2
abundance: NA
CDR3aa: CASSRFVGSSYEQYF
CDR3nt: TGTGCCAGCAGCCGGTTCGTGGGCAGCTCCTACGAGCAGTACTTC

d_gene: TRBD1
j_gene: TRBJ1-2
v_gene: TRBV5-1
abundance: NA
CDR3aa: CASSLNGVTGGSGYTF
CDR3nt: TGCGCCAGCAGCTTGAACGGTGTGACAGGGGGCTCTGGCTACACCTTC

d_gene: NA
j_gene: TRBJ2-7
v_gene: TRBV10-3
abundance: NA
CDR3aa: CAIREDSGNEQYF
CDR3nt: TGTGCCATCAGGGAGGACAGTGGGAACGAGCAGTACTTC

d_gene: TRBD1
j_gene: TRBJ1-5
v_gene: TRBV19
abundance: once
CDR3aa: CASSTRDSSSAAQHF
CDR3nt: TGTGCCAGTAGTACCCGGGACAGTAGTTCGGCTGCCCAGCATTTT

d_gene: NA
j_gene: TRBJ2-3
v_gene: TRBV29-1
abundance: NA
CDR3aa: CSVERRGGSGTDTQYF
CDR3nt: TGCAGCGTTGAAAGGCGGGGAGGTTCAGGCACAGATACGCAGTATTTT

d_gene: TRBD2
j_gene: TRBJ2-3
v_gene: TRBV2
abundance: NA
CDR3aa: CASRSAGGVTDTQYF
CDR3nt: TGTGCCAGCAGGTCGGCGGGGGGCGTCACAGATACGCAGTATTTT

d_gene: TRBD1
j_gene: TRBJ2-7
v_gene: TRBV6-5
abundance: NA
CDR3aa: CASSYSRGGDEQYF
CDR3nt: TGTGCCAGCAGTTACTCGAGAGGGGGCGACGAGCAGTACTTC

d_gene: NA
j_gene: TRBJ1-2
v_gene: TRBV5-4
abundance: once
CDR3aa: CASSSPGARTF
CDR3nt: TGTGCCAGCAGCTCACCAGGGGCGCGCACCTTC

d_gene: NA
j_gene: TRBJ1-1
v_gene: TRBV9
abundance: NA
CDR3aa: CASSAGGRENTEAFF
CDR3nt: TGTGCCAGCAGCGCCGGCGGGAGGGAGAACACTGAAGCTTTCTTT

d_gene: NA
j_gene: TRBJ1-1
v_gene: TRBV19
abundance: NA
CDR3aa: CASSNGGRRPNTEAFF
CDR3nt: TGTGCCAGTAGTAATGGTGGCCGGAGACCAAACACTGAAGCTTTCTTT

d_gene: NA
j_gene: TRBJ1-2
v_gene: TRBV15
abundance: NA
CDR3aa: CATSREQQGYGYTF
CDR3nt: TGTGCCACCAGCAGAGAACAGCAGGGTTATGGCTACACCTTC

d_gene: NA
j_gene: TRBJ1-2
v_gene: TRBV10-3
abundance: NA
CDR3aa: CATIGEGYGYTF
CDR3nt: TGTGCCACGATCGGGGAGGGCTATGGCTACACCTTC

d_gene: NA
j_gene: TRBJ2-2
v_gene: TRBV6-4
abundance: NA
CDR3aa: CASSGRETGELFF
CDR3nt: TGTGCCAGCAGTGGGAGGGAAACCGGGGAGCTGTTTTTT

d_gene: TRBD2
j_gene: TRBJ2-3
v_gene: TRBV19
abundance: NA
CDR3aa: CASSPGLAGGLNRDTQYF
CDR3nt: TGTGCCAGTAGTCCAGGACTAGCGGGGGGTTTAAATCGAGATACGCAGTATTTT

d_gene: NA
j_gene: TRBJ1-5
v_gene: TRBV5-6
abundance: once
CDR3aa: CASSPRGSQPQHF
CDR3nt: TGTGCCAGCAGCCCTAGGGGTTCTCAGCCCCAGCATTTT

d_gene: NA
j_gene: TRBJ1-2
v_gene: TRBV14
abundance: once
CDR3aa: CASSPVGVYGYTF
CDR3nt: TGTGCCAGCAGCCCCGTGGGAGTCTATGGCTACACCTTC

d_gene: NA
j_gene: TRBJ1-2
v_gene: TRBV6-5
abundance: NA
CDR3aa: CASSLPGGPGYTF
CDR3nt: TGTGCCAGCAGCCTCCCGGGGGGACCCGGCTACACCTTC

d_gene: TRBD2
j_gene: TRBJ2-7
v_gene: TRBV18
abundance: NA
CDR3aa: CASSPGLVNEQYF
CDR3nt: TGTGCCAGCTCACCCGGACTAGTCAACGAGCAGTACTTC

d_gene: NA
j_gene: TRBJ2-7
v_gene: TRBV5-4
abundance: NA
CDR3aa: CASSFNSNSYEQYF
CDR3nt: TGTGCCAGCAGCTTTAACAGCAACTCCTACGAGCAGTACTTC

d_gene: TRBD1
j_gene: TRBJ1-1
v_gene: TRBV7-2
abundance: NA
CDR3aa: CASSYRTGQTEAFF
CDR3nt: TGTGCCAGCAGTTATCGGACAGGGCAGACTGAAGCTTTCTTT

d_gene: NA
j_gene: TRBJ1-2
v_gene: TRBV7-8
abundance: NA
CDR3aa: CASSLAGIPGDGYTF
CDR3nt: TGTGCCAGCAGCTTAGCAGGAATCCCGGGGGATGGCTACACCTTC

d_gene: NA
j_gene: TRBJ2-1
v_gene: TRBV7-3
abundance: NA
CDR3aa: CASSLPSLGEQFF
CDR3nt: TGTGCCAGCAGCTTGCCTAGTCTAGGTGAGCAGTTCTTC

d_gene: NA
j_gene: TRBJ2-3
v_gene: TRBV7-3
abundance: NA
CDR3aa: CASSLAGSTDTQYF
CDR3nt: TGTGCCAGCAGCTTAGCCGGGTCCACAGATACGCAGTATTTT

d_gene: NA
j_gene: TRBJ1-6
v_gene: TRBV7-2
abundance: once
CDR3aa: CASSLAWQVLHF
CDR3nt: TGTGCCAGCAGCTTAGCATGGCAGGTTCTCCACTTT

d_gene: NA
j_gene: TRBJ1-4
v_gene: TRBV30
abundance: NA
CDR3aa: CAWSSGNEKLFF
CDR3nt: TGTGCCTGGAGTTCGGGTAATGAAAAACTGTTTTTT

d_gene: NA
j_gene: TRBJ2-5
v_gene: TRBV30
abundance: NA
CDR3aa: CAWSFWRQETQYF
CDR3nt: TGTGCCTGGAGTTTCTGGAGACAAGAGACCCAGTACTTC

d_gene: TRBD1
j_gene: TRBJ1-2
v_gene: TRBV18
abundance: NA
CDR3aa: CASSPGTGGGYTF
CDR3nt: TGTGCCAGCTCACCAGGGACAGGGGGAGGCTACACCTTC

d_gene: TRBD1
j_gene: TRBJ1-5
v_gene: TRBV2
abundance: NA
CDR3aa: CASSRDRAPQPQHF
CDR3nt: TGTGCCAGCAGCCGGGACAGGGCCCCTCAGCCCCAGCATTTT

d_gene: NA
j_gene: TRBJ1-5
v_gene: TRBV19
abundance: NA
CDR3aa: CASIGTGRGGNQPQHF
CDR3nt: TGTGCCAGTATCGGAACAGGCAGAGGAGGCAATCAGCCCCAGCATTTT

d_gene: TRBD2
j_gene: TRBJ2-7
v_gene: TRBV5-1
abundance: once
CDR3aa: CASSSGGLAGSRLYEQYF
CDR3nt: TGCGCCAGCAGCTCTGGAGGACTAGCGGGGAGTAGGCTCTACGAGCAGTACTTC

d_gene: NA
j_gene: TRBJ1-6
v_gene: TRBV7-3
abundance: NA
CDR3aa: CASSLNRDGTLHF
CDR3nt: TGTGCCAGCAGCTTGAACAGGGATGGTACCCTCCACTTT

d_gene: TRBD1
j_gene: TRBJ2-7
v_gene: TRBV5-1
abundance: NA
CDR3aa: CASSEGTGRAYEQYF
CDR3nt: TGCGCCAGCAGCGAGGGGACAGGAAGGGCCTACGAGCAGTACTTC

d_gene: TRBD2
j_gene: TRBJ2-7
v_gene: TRBV7-8
abundance: NA
CDR3aa: CASSLNSGTLNRYEQYF
CDR3nt: TGTGCCAGCAGCTTAAATAGCGGGACATTGAATAGGTACGAGCAGTACTTC

d_gene: TRBD1
j_gene: TRBJ1-6
v_gene: TRBV10-3
abundance: NA
CDR3aa: CAIRGTGIDSPLHF
CDR3nt: TGTGCCATCAGGGGGACAGGGATAGATTCACCCCTCCACTTT

d_gene: TRBD1
j_gene: TRBJ2-7
v_gene: TRBV5-6
abundance: once
CDR3aa: CASSVPGQGYEQYF
CDR3nt: TGTGCCAGCAGCGTACCGGGACAGGGTTACGAGCAGTACTTC

d_gene: NA
j_gene: TRBJ2-7
v_gene: TRBV10-3
abundance: NA
CDR3aa: CASTGTPSYEQYF
CDR3nt: TGTGCCTCCACCGGGACACCATCCTACGAGCAGTACTTC